This record looks at one T cell receptor beta chain sequence and its context. The data belong to a study of blood T cell repertoires in COVID-19. Only in-frame clones appear in the TCRdb table, and some are missing; sequencing was by immunoSEQ multiplex PCR. The sample consists of about 220,000 clones, roughly 80% of them appearing once. This CDR3 contains 11 residues. Germline V gives CDR1 MNHEY, CDR2 SVGEGT. V was clipped by 5 bases and J by 10 bases, with 9 bases between them. The sample comprised PBMCs or T cells enriched from blood (not recorded which). V and J are TRBV6-2 or TRBV6-3 and TRBJ2-1; tentative D call: TRBD2 (5 bases). The receptor comes from a woman aged 45-65 years who had been exposed to COVID-19. DNA of the CDR3: TGTGCCAGCAGTCACGGGGTAGAGCAGTTCTTC. The encoded protein is CASSHGVEQFF.